The 8 T cell receptor beta chains listed next were all sequenced from one sample in a study of control samples from healthy donors and cancer patients. The repertoire was sequenced with immunoSEQ multiplex PCR; TCRdb's copy has only in-frame clones and lacks some. In the table there are 50,000 to 75,000 clones, around 91% of which are singletons. Source material: PBMCs. These receptors all come from a man in his fifties or sixties with colorectal cancer.

V gene TRBV18 combines with J gene TRBJ2-7; 7 bases fit TRBD2. V shed 3 bases and J 2 bases; nucleotides not matched to a gene: 4. CDR1 and CDR2 from the germline V gene are KGHSH and LQKENI. The length of the CDR3 is 14 residues. As DNA, the CDR3 is TGTGCCAGCTCACCCCGGGGGGATACCTACGAGCAGTACTTC. Translation gives CASSPRGDTYEQYF. The whole variable domain, filled in from reference TRBV18 and TRBJ2-7, reads NAGVMQNPRHLVRRRGQEARLRCSPMKGHSHVYWYRQLPEEGLKFMVYLQKENIIDESGMPKERFSAEFPKEGPSILRIQQVVRGDSAAYFCASSPRGDTYEQYFGPGTRLTVT.

This CDR3 reads CASSDRDRGSGELFF. In nucleotides, the CDR3 is TGTGCCAGCAGCGACCGGGACAGGGGATCCGGGGAGCTGTTTTTT. The gene calls are TRBV7-9 and TRBJ2-2; 10 nucleotides align to TRBD1. There are 15 residues in the CDR3. Trimming at V came to 5 bases and at J to 6 bases, leaving 6 bases not matched to a gene. Looked up from germline, CDR1 is SEHNR and CDR2 is FQNEAQ (reference sequence).

The sample holds one count of this clone. The rearrangement uses TRBV28 and TRBJ2-1; 8 positions match TRBD2. The CDR3 has 15 amino acids. CDR1 is MDHEN, CDR2 SYDVKM, per germline. The V segment lost 3 bases and the J segment 8 bases; nucleotides outside the gene matches: 9. CDR3 amino acids: CASSFRGGRMYEQFF. In DNA, the CDR3 is TGTGCCAGCAGTTTCCGGGGGGGAAGGATGTATGAGCAGTTCTTC. Full variable domain (outside the CDR3, taken from reference TRBV28 and TRBJ2-1): DVKVTQSSRYLVKRTGEKVFLECVQDMDHENMFWYRQDPGLGLRLIYFSYDVKMKEKGDIPEGYSVSREKKERFSLILESASTNQTSMYLCASSFRGGRMYEQFFGPGTRLTVL.

This clone was seen only once. The V and J genes are TRBV5-1 and TRBJ1-1, with D possibly TRBD1 on 5 matching bases. Germline V gene lookup returns CDR1 SGHRS and CDR2 YFSETQ. The CDR3 spans 12 residues. The V and J ends lost 4 bases and 9 bases respectively, with 13 bases between them. The CDR3 DNA follows: TGCGCCAGCAGCCAACCGGGGGAGAAAGCTTTCTTT. It codes for CASSQPGEKAFF.

The chain joins TRBV5-1 to TRBJ2-3; 13 positions agree with TRBD2. Germline CDR1 is SGHRS and CDR2 is YFSETQ. V dropped 6 bases and J dropped 4; count of bases not matched to a gene: 2. This CDR3 contains 14 residues. The CDR3 region is CASKLAGGPDTQYF. The CDR3 nucleotides read TGCGCCAGCAAACTAGCGGGGGGGCCAGATACGCAGTATTTT.

V gene TRBV11-2 combines with J gene TRBJ2-7; 10 bases map to TRBD1. The CDR3 has 15 amino acids. From germline, CDR1 is SGHAT and CDR2 FQNNGV. With 5 bases clipped from V and 1 base from J, the junction kept 5 bases outside the gene matches. The CDR3 region is CASSEDRGSSYEQYF. For the CDR3, the DNA is TGTGCCAGCAGCGAGGACAGGGGGTCGTCCTACGAGCAGTACTTC.

The chain carries TRBV24-1 and TRBJ1-1; maybe TRBD1 (5 bases). With 1 base removed from V and 4 bases from J, the gap between germline ends came to 12 bases. This CDR3 region has 15 residues. Germline loops: CDR1 KGHDR, CDR2 SFDVKD. Written as DNA, the CDR3 is TGTGCCACCAGTGATTTATGGGGGGAGGCCACTGAAGCTTTCTTT. Its translation is CATSDLWGEATEAFF.

The chain recombines TRBV7-2 with TRBJ2-7; 11 positions match TRBD2. The CDR3 contains 15 residues. V was clipped by 3 bases and J by 2 bases; unmatched bases: 3. Germline lookup yields CDR1 SGHTA and CDR2 FQGNSA. CDR3 region: CASSFLAGGTYEQYF. CDR3 bases: TGTGCCAGCAGCTTCCTAGCGGGGGGAACCTACGAGCAGTACTTC.